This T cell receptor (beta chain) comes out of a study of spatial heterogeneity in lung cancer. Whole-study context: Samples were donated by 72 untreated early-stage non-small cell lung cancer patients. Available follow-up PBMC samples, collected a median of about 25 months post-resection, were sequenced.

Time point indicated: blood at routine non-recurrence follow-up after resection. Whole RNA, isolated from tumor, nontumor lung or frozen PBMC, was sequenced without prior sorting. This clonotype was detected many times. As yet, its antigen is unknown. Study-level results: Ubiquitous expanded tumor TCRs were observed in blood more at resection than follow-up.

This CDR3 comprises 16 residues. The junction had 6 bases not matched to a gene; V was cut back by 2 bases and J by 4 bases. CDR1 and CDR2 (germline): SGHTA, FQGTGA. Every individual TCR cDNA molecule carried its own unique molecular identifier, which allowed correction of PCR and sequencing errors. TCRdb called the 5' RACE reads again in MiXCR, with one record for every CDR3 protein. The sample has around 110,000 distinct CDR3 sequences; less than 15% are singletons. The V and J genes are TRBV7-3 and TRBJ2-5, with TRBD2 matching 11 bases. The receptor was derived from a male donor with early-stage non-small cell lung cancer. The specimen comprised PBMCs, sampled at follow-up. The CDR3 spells CASSLGGTSGGETQYF. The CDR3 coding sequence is TGTGCCAGCAGCTTAGGGGGGACTAGCGGAGGAGAGACCCAGTACTTC. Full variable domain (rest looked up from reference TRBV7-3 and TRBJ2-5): GAGVSQTPSNKVTEKGKYVELRCDPISGHTALYWYRQSLGQGPEFLIYFQGTGAADDSGLPNDRFFAVRPEGSVSTLKIQRTERGDSAVYLCASSLGGTSGGETQYFGPGTRLLVL.